This T cell receptor beta chain was sequenced in a study of blood T cell repertoires in COVID-19. Study at large: From the United States, Italy and Spain came samples of acute and convalescent COVID-19. T cells, B-cell-depleted T cells, or PBMCs supplied cDNA or gDNA.

Trimming removed 5 bases from V and 3 bases from J, with 11 bases in between. Germline V gene data show CDR1 as MNHEY and CDR2 as SVGAGI. CDR3 length: 14 residues. Under the authors' procedure: The assay estimated nucleated cells by amplifying reference gene primers. Libraries were prepared by immunoSEQ multiplex PCR; TCRdb keeps only in-frame clonotypes and omits some of them. V, J and clone size were drawn from that table, and D and trimming were deduced from the DNA. The data hold more than 120,000 clones, with approximately 88% observed a single time. The sequence was obtained from a human donor in a cohort sampled during active COVID-19. The chain combines TRBV6-5 with TRBJ1-5, with a possible D match to TRBD1 (6 bases). Sequenced sample: peripheral blood. The DNA of the CDR3 is TGTGCCAGCAGTCCCCAGGGGCCCAATCAGCCCCAGCATTTT. Translation gives CASSPQGPNQPQHF.